This T cell receptor beta chain is from a study of shared clonotypes between healthy human individuals. Across the study: Donor composition was a couple of women and three men, aged 18 to 49.

CDR3 length: 14 residues. Looked up from germline, CDR1 is GTSNPN and CDR2 is SVGIG (reference sequence). The germline V and J ends were trimmed by 2 bases and 8 bases, with 15 bases remaining between them. The table came from immunoSEQ multiplex PCR; TCRdb's copy has only in-frame clones and leaves some out. The sample holds about 1.1 million clones; 70% to 80% are singletons and the top ten take over 0.8%. This chain uses TRBV30 with TRBJ1-4; D is perhaps TRBD1 (5 bases). Sequencing was done on a sample of memory CD4+ T cells from PBMCs. Subset denoted: CD45RA-negative fraction. The TCR comes from a man aged 18 to 30 in good health. Some clones in this sample may be carry-over from other donors' samples. The CDR3 sequence: CAWSLSQGWEKLFF. In DNA, the CDR3 is TGTGCCTGGAGTCTATCCCAGGGCTGGGAAAAACTGTTTTTT.